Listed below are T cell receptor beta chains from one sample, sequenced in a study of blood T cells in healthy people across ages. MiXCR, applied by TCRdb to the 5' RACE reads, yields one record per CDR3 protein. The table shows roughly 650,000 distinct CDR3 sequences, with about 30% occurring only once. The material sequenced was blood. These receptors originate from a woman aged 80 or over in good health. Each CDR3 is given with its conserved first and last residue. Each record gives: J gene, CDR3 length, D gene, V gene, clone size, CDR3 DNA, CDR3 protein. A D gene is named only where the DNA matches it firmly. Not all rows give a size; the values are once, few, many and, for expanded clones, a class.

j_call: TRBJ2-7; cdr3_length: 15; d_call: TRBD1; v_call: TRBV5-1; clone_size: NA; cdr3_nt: TGCGCCAGCAGCGCCGGTTGGACAGGGCCCAACGAGCAGTACTTC; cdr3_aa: CASSAGWTGPNEQYF
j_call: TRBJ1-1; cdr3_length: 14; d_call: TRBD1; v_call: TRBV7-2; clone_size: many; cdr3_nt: TGTGCCAGCAGCCCACAGGGGGCTAGCACTGAAGCTTTCTTT; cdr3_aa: CASSPQGASTEAFF
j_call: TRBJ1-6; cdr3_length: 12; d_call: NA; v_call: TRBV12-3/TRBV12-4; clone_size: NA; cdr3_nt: TGTGCCAGCAGCTCCAGGGATTCACCCCTCCACTTT; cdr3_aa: CASSSRDSPLHF
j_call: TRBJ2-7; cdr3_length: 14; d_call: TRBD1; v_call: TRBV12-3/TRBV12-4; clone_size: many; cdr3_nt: TGTGCCAGCAGTTTCGGACAGGGAAGGAGTGTGCAGTACTTC; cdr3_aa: CASSFGQGRSVQYF
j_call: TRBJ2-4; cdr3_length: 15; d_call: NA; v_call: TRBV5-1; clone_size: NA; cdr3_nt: TGCGCCAGCAGCTTGGGGACTCCGGAGGGTCCCATTCAGTACTTC; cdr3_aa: CASSLGTPEGPIQYF
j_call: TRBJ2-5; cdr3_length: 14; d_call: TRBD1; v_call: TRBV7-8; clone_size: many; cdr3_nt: TGTGCCAGCAGCTTAAGAGGGGGCGTAAAGACCCAGTACTTC; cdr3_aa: CASSLRGGVKTQYF
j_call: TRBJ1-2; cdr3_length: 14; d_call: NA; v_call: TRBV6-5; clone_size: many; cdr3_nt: TGTGCCAGCAGCCGGGCAGGGGCAAACTATGGCTACACCTTC; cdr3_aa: CASSRAGANYGYTF
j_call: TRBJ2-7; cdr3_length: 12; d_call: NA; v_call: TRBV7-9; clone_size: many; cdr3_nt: TGTGCCAGCAGCTCCCCCCAGAACGAGCAGTACTTC; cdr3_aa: CASSSPQNEQYF
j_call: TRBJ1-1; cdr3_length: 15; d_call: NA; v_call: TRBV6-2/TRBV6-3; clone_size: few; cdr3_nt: TGTGCCAGCAGTTACGAGAGGGACGGCGGGTCGGGAGCTTTCTTT; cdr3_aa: CASSYERDGGSGAFF
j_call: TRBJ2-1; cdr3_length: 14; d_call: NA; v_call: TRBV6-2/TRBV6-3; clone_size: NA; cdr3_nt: TGTGCCAGCAGGATGACTAGCTCCTACAATGAGCAGTTCTTC; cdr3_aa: CASRMTSSYNEQFF
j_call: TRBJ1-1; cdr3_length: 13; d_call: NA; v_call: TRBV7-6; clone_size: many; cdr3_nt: TGTGCCAGCAGCTTATTCAGGGGCACTGAAGCTTTCTTT; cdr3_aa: CASSLFRGTEAFF
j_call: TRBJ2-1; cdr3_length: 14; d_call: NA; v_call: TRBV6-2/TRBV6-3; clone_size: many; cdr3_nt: TGTGCCAGCAGTTACTCCCGGGGTCTCGGTGAGCAGTTCTTC; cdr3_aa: CASSYSRGLGEQFF
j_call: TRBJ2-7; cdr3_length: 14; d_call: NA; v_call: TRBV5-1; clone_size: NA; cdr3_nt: TGCGCCAGCAGCTATTCTATGGTGCGGGACGAGCAGTACTTC; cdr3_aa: CASSYSMVRDEQYF
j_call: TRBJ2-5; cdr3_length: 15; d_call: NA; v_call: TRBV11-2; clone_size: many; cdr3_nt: TGTGCCAGCAGCTTAATTGTATTCAGGAAAGAGACCCAGTACTTC; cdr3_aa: CASSLIVFRKETQYF
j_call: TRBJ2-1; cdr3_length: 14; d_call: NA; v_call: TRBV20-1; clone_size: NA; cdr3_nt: TGCAGTGCTAGGAGGGCAGGGTTCGACAATGAGCAGTTCTTC; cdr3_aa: CSARRAGFDNEQFF
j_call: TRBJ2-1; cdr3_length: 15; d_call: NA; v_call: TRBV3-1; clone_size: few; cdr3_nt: TGTGCCAGCAGTCTCCAGGGGTATGGAGACAATGAGCAGTTCTTC; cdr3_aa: CASSLQGYGDNEQFF
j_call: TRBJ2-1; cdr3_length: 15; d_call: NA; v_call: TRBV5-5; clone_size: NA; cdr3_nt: TGTGCCAGCAGCTTGGAGGGTGAGTCCTACAATGAGCAGTTCTTC; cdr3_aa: CASSLEGESYNEQFF
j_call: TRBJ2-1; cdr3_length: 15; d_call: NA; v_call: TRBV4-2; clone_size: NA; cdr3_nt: TGTGCCAGCAGCCAAGAGGTAGCTTCCTACAATGAGCAGTTCTTC; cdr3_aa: CASSQEVASYNEQFF
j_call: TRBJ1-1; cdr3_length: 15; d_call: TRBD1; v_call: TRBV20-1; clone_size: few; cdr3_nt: TGCAGTGCTATGGTGGACAGGGGGCGTGGAACTGAAGCTTTCTTT; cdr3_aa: CSAMVDRGRGTEAFF
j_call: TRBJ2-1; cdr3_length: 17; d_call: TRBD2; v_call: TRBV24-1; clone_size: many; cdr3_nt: TGTGCCACCAGTGATTCCAGCGGGGGGGCTAGTTACAATGAGCAGTTCTTC; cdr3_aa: CATSDSSGGASYNEQFF
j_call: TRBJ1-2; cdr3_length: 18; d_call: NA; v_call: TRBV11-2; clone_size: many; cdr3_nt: TGTGCCAGCAGCTTAAGCGTCCCCCGACAGACCACTAACTATGGCTACACCTTC; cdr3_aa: CASSLSVPRQTTNYGYTF
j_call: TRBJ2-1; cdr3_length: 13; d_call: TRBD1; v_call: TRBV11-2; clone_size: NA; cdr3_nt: TGTGCCAGCAGCTTATCTCGACAGGGCGAGCAGTTCTTC; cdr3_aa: CASSLSRQGEQFF
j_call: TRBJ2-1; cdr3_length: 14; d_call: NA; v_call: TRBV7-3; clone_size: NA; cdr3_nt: TGTGCCAGCAGCTTGGACGGTCTTGGAGAGACCCAGTTCTTC; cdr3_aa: CASSLDGLGETQFF
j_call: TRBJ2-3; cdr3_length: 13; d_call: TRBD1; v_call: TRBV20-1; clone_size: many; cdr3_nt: TGCAGTGCGAGGACAGGGGGCACAGATACGCAGTATTTT; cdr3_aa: CSARTGGTDTQYF
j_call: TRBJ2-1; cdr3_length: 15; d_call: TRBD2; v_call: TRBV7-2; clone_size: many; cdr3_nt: TGTGCCAGCAGCTCGAGCGGGGGTCTCTACAATGAGCAGTTCTTC; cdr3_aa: CASSSSGGLYNEQFF
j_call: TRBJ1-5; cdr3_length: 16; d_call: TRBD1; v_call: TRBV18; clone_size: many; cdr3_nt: TGTGCCAGCTCACCGGGACAGGGGCTCGTTTTTCAGCCCCAGCATTTT; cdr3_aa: CASSPGQGLVFQPQHF
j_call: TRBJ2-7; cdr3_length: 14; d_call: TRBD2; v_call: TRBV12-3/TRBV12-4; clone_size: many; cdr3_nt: TGTGCCAGCAGTTTGGGACTAGGTGCCTACGAGCAGTACTTC; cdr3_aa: CASSLGLGAYEQYF
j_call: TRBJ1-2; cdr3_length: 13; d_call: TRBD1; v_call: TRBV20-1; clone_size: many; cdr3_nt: TGCAGTGCTAGAGATAGGGACAGACGCGGCTACACCTTC; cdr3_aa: CSARDRDRRGYTF
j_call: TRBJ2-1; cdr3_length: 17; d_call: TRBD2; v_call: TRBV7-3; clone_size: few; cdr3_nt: TGTGCCAGCATCCCCGGGGTACGAGCGGGGGGCTACAATGAGCAGTTCTTC; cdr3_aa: CASIPGVRAGGYNEQFF
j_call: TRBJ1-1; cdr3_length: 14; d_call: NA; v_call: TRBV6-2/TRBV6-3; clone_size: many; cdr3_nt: TGTGCCAGCAGGACAACGGGGATGAACACTGAAGCTTTCTTT; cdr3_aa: CASRTTGMNTEAFF
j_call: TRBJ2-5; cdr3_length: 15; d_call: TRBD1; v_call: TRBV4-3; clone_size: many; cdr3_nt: TGCGCCAGCAGCCTTCACCGGCAGGGGGCGGAGACCCAGTACTTC; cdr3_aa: CASSLHRQGAETQYF
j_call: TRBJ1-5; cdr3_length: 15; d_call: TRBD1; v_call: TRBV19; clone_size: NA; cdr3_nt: TGTGCCACCGAAGGGACAGATAGTAGCAATCAGCCCCAGCATTTT; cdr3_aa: CATEGTDSSNQPQHF
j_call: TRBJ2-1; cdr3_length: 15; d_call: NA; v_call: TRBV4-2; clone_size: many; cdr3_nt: TGTGCCAGCAGCCACCCCGGGACGGGCGGCAATGAGCAGTTCTTC; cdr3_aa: CASSHPGTGGNEQFF
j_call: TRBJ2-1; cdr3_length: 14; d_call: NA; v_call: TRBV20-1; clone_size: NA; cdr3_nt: TGCAGTGCTGGGAGAGCTAGCTCCTACAATGAGCAGTTCTTC; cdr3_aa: CSAGRASSYNEQFF
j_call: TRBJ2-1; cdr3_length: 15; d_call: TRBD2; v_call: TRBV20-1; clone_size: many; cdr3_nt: TGCAGTGCTGACCCCCTAGCGGGGGGTTACAATGAGCAGTTCTTC; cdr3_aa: CSADPLAGGYNEQFF
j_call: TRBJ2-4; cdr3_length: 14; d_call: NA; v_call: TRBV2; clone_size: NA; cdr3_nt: TGTGCCAGCAGTGCTCCGGAAGGGGCCTGGGAGCAGTACTTC; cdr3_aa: CASSAPEGAWEQYF
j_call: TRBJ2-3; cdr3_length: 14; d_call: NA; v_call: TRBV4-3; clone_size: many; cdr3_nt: TGCGCCAGCAGCCAAGATTGGCGCACAGATACGCAGTATTTT; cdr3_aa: CASSQDWRTDTQYF
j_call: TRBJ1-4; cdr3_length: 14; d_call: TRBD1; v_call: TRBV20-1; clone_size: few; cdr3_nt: TGCAGTGCTAGAGACGCTTCCAGGGGGGAAAAACTGTTTTTT; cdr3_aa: CSARDASRGEKLFF
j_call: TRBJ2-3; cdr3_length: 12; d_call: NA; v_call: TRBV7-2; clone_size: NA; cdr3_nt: TGTGCCAGCAGCGACAGTTGGGATACGCAGTATTTT; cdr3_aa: CASSDSWDTQYF
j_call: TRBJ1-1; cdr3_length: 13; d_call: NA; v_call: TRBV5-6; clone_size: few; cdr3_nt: TGTGCCAGCAGCTACGGAGGGGGCACTGAAGCTTTCTTT; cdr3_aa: CASSYGGGTEAFF
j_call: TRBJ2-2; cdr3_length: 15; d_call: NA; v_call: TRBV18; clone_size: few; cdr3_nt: TGTGCCAGCTCACCATTGGCAGGGGACACCGGGGAGCTGTTTTTT; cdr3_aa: CASSPLAGDTGELFF
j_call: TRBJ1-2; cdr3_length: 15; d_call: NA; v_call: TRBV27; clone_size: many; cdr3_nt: TGTGCCAGCAGTAACCGGGACACGCCTAACTATGGCTACACCTTC; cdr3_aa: CASSNRDTPNYGYTF
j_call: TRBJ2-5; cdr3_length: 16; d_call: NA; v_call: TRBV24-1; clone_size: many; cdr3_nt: TGTGCCACCAGTGATAGTATGGCAGGGGGAGGAGAGACCCAGTACTTC; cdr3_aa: CATSDSMAGGGETQYF
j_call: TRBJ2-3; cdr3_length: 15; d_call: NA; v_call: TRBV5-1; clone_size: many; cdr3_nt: TGCGCCAGCAGACTTGGGGGGCGTCCTGAGGATACGCAGTATTTT; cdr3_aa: CASRLGGRPEDTQYF
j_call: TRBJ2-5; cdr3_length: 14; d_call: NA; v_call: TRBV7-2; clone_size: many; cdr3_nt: TGTGCCAGCAGCCCCGGGACCCCTTTCGAGACCCAGTACTTC; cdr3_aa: CASSPGTPFETQYF
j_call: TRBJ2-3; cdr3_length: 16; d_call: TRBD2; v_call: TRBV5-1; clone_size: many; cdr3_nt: TGCGCCAGCAATGCCCTCGAGCGGGGGGATAAGGATACGCAGTATTTT; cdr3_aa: CASNALERGDKDTQYF
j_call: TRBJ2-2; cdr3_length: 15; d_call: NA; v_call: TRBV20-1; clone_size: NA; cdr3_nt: TGCAGTGCTAGAGATGGTAGCAGGGACACCGGGGAGCTGTTTTTT; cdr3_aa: CSARDGSRDTGELFF
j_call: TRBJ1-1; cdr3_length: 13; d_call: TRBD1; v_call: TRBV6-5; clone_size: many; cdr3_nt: TGTGCCAGCAGCCCAGGGGGCAGGACTGAAGCTTTCTTT; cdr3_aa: CASSPGGRTEAFF
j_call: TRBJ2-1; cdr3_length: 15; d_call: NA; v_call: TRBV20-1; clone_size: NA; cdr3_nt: TGCAGTGCTAGAGATCCGGGGCATCCGGACAATGAGCAGTTCTTC; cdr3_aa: CSARDPGHPDNEQFF
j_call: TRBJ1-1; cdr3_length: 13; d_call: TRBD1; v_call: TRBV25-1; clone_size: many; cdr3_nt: TGTGCCAGCAGCCTAACAGGGGTAACTGAAGCTTTCTTT; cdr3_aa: CASSLTGVTEAFF
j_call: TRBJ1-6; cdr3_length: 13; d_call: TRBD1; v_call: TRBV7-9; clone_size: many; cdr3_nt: TGTGCCAGCAGTTCGGGACAGAATTCACCCCTCCACTTT; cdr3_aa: CASSSGQNSPLHF
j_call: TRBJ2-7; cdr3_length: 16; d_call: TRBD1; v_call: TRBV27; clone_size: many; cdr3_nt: TGTGCCAGCAGTTCTACCCGGACAGGGGGCTCCTACGAGCAGTACTTC; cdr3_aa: CASSSTRTGGSYEQYF
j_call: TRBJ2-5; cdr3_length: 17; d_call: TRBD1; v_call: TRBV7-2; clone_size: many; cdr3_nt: TGTGCCAGCAGCTTAGCTCCCGGGACAGTTAGTCAAGAGACCCAGTACTTC; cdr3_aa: CASSLAPGTVSQETQYF
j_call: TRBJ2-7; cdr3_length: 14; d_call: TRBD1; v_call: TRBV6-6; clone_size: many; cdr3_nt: TGTGCCAGCAGGCCCACAGGGGGCTTGAACGAGCAGTACTTC; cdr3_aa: CASRPTGGLNEQYF